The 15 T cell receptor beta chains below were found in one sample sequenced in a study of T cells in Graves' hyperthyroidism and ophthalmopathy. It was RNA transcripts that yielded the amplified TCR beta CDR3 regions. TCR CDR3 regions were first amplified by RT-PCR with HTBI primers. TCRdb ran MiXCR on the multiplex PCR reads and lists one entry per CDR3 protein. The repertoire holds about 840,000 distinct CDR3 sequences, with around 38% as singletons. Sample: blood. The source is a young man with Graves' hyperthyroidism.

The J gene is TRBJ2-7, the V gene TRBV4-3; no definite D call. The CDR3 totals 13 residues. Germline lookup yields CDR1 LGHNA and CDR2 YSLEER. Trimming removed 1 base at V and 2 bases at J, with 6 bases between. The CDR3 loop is CASSQGETYEQYF. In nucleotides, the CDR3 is TGCGCCAGCAGCCAAGGAGAGACCTACGAGCAGTACTTC.

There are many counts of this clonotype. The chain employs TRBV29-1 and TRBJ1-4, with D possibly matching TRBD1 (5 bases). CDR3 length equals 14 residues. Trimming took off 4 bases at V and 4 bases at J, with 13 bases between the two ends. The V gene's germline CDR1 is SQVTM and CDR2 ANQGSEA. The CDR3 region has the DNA TGCAGCGTTGGTCGAGGAGGGGTTAATGAAAAACTGTTTTTT. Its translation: CSVGRGGVNEKLFF.

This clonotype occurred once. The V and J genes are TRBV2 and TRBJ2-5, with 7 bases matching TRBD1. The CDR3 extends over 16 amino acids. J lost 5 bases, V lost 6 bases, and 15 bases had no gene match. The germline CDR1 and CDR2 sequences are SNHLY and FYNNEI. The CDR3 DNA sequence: TGTGCCAGCAGACCAAGACCGGGACAGACGGGGGAGACCCAGTACTTC. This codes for CASRPRPGQTGETQYF.

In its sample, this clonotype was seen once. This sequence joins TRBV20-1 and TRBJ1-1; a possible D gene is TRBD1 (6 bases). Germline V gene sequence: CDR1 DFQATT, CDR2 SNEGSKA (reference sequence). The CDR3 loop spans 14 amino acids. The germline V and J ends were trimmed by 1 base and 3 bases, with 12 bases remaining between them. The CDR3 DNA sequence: TGCAGTGCTAGAGGGGGGGGGGGCGACACTGAAGCTTTCTTT. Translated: CSARGGGGDTEAFF.

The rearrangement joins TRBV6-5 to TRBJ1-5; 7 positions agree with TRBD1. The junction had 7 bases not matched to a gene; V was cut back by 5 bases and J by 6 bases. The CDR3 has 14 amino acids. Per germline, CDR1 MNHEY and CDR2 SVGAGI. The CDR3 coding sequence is TGTGCCAGCAGTAACACAGGGGTCGGTCAGCCCCAGCATTTT. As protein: CASSNTGVGQPQHF.

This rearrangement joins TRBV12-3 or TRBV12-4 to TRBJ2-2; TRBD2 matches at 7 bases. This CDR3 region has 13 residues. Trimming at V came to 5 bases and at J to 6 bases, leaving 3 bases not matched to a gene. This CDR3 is CASSTTSPGELFF. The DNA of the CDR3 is TGTGCCAGCAGTACGACTAGCCCCGGGGAGCTGTTTTTT.

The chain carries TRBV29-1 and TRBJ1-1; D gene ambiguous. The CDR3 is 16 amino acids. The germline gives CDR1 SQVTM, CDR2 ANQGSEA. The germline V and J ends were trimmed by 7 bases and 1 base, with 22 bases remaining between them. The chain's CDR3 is CSAMRTPGTRNTEAFF. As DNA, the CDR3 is TGCAGCGCCATGAGGACCCCGGGCACCAGGAACACTGAAGCTTTCTTT.

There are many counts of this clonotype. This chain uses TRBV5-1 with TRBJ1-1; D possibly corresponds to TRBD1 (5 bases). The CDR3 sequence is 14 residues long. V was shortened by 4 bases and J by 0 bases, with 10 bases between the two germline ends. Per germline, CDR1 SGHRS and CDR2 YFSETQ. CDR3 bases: TGCGCCAGCAGCCAGGGACGGTTGAACACTGAAGCTTTCTTT. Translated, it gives CASSQGRLNTEAFF.

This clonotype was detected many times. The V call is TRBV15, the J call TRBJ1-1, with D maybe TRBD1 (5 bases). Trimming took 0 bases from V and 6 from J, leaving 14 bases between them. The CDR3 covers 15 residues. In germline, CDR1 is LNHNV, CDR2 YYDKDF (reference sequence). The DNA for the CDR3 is TGTGCCACCAGCAGAGATCTGGGAGGGGAACCTGAAGCTTTCTTT. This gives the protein CATSRDLGGEPEAFF.

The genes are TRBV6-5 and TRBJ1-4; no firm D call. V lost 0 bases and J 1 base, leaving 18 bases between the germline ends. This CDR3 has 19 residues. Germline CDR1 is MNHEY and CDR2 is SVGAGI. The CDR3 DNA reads TGTGCCAGCAGTTACTCGCAAAGACGGAGACTTCGAACTAATGAAAAACTGTTTTTT. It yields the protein CASSYSQRRRLRTNEKLFF.

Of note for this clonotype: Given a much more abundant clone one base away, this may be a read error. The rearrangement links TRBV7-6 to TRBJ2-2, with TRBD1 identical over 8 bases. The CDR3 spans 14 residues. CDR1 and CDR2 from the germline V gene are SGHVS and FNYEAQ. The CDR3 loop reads CASNLSGGNGELFF. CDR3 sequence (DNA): TGTGCCAGCAACTTATCAGGGGGCAACGGGGAGCTGTTTTTT. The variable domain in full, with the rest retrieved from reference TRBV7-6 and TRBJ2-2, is GAGVSQSPRYKVTKRGQDVALRCDPISGHVSLYWYRQALGQGPEFLTYFNYEAQQDKSGLPNDRFSAERPEGSISTLTIQRTEQRDSAMYRCASNLSGGNGELFFGEGSRLTVL.

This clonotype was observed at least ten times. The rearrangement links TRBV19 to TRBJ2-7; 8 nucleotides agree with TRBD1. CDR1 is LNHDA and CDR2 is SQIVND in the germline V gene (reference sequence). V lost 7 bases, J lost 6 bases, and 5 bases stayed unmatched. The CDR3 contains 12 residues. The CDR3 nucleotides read TGTGCCAGTACGGACAGGGCAAGCGAGCAGTACTTC. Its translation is CASTDRASEQYF. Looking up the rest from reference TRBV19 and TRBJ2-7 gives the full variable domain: DGGITQSPKYLFRKEGQNVTLSCEQNLNHDAMYWYRQDPGQGLRLIYYSQIVNDFQKGDIAEGYSVSREKKESFPLTVTSAQKNPTAFYLCASTDRASEQYFGPGTRLTVT.

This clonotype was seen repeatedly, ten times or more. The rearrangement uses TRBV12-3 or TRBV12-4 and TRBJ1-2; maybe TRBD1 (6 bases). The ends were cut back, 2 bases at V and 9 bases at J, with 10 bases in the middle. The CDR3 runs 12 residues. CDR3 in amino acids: CASSLQGNSYTF. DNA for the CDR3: TGTGCCAGCAGTTTACAGGGGAATAGCTACACCTTC.

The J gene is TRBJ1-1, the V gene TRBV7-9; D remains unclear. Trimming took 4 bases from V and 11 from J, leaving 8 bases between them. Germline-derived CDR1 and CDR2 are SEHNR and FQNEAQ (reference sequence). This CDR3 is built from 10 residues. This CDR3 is CASSSLDAFF. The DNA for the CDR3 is TGTGCCAGCAGCTCCTTAGATGCTTTCTTT.

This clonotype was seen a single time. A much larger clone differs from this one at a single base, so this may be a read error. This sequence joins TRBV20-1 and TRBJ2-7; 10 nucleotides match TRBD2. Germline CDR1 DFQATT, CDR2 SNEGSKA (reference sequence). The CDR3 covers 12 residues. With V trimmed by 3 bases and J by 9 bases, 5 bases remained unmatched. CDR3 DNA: TGCAGTGCTAGTCTAGCGGGGGACGGGCAGTACTTC. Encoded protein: CSASLAGDGQYF.